Below, one T cell receptor beta chain is given with its context. The table came from immunoSEQ multiplex PCR; TCRdb's copy has only in-frame clones and leaves some out. This sample carries 40,000 or so clones, around 93% of them seen once, and the ten largest clones take 22%. The data derive from a study of control samples from healthy donors and cancer patients. This CDR3 has 14 amino acids. CDR1 and CDR2 from the germline V gene are SGHNT and YYREEE (reference sequence). V was clipped by 5 bases and J by 0 bases, with 9 bases between them. V usage is TRBV5-4 and J usage is TRBJ2-1; D perhaps matches TRBD2 (6 bases). Material for sequencing was PBMCs. This clonotype was obtained from a woman aged 40 to 49 with head and neck cancer. In DNA, the CDR3 is TGTGCCAGCAGTCTGGGAGGCTCCTACAATGAGCAGTTCTTC. Amino acid sequence: CASSLGGSYNEQFF.